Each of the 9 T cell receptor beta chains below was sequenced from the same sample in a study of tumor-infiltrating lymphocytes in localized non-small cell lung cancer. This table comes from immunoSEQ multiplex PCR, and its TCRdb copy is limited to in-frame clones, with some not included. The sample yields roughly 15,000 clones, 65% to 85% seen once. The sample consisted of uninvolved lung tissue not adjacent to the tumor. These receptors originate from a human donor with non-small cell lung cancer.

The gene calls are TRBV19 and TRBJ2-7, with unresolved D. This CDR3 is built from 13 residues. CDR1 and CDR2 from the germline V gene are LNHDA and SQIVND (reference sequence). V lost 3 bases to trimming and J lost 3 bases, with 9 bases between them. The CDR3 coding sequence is TGTGCCAGTAGTATTATTGGCGGCTACGAGCAGTACTTC. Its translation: CASSIIGGYEQYF.

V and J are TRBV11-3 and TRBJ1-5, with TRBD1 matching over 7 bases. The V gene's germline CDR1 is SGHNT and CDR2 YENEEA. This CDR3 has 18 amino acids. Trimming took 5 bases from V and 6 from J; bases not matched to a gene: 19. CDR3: CASSPYGAIKGGGQPQHF. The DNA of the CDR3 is TGTGCCAGCAGCCCTTACGGGGCCATAAAAGGGGGCGGTCAGCCCCAGCATTTT.

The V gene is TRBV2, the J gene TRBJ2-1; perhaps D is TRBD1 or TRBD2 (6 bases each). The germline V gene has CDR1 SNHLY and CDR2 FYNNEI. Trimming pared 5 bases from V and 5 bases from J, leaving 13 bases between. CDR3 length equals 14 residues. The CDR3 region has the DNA TGTGCCAGCAGTCCGGGGGCTCTAGACAATGAGCAGTTCTTC. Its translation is CASSPGALDNEQFF.

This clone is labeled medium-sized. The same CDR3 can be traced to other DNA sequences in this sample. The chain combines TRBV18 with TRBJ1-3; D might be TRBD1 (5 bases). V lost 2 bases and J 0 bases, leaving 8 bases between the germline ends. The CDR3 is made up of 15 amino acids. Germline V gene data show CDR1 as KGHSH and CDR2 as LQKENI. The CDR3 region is CASSPARDSGNTIYF. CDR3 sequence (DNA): TGTGCCAGCTCACCAGCCAGGGACTCTGGAAACACCATATATTTT.

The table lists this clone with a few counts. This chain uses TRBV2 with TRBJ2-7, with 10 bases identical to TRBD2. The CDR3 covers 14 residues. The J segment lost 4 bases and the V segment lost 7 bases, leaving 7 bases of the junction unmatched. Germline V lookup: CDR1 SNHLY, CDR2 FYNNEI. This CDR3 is CASTRTSGPYEQYF. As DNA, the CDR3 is TGTGCCAGCACCCGGACTAGCGGACCTTACGAGCAGTACTTC. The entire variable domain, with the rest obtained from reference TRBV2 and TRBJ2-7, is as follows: EPEVTQTPSHQVTQMGQEVILRCVPISNHLYFYWYRQILGQKVEFLVSFYNNEISEKSEIFDDQFSVERPDGSNFTLKIRSTKLEDSAMYFCASTRTSGPYEQYFGPGTRLTVT.

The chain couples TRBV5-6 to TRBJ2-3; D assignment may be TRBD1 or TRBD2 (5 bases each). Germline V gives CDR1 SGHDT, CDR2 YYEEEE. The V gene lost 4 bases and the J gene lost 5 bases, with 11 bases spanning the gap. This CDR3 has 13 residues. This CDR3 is CASSPQGVDTQYF. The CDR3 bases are TGTGCCAGCAGCCCTCAGGGAGTAGATACGCAGTATTTT.

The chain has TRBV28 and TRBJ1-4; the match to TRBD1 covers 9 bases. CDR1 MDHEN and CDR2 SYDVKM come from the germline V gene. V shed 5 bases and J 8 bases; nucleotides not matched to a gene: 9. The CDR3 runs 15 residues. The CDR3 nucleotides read TGTGCCAGCAGTCTCTACAGGGGGCATGTGGAAAAACTGTTTTTT. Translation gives CASSLYRGHVEKLFF.

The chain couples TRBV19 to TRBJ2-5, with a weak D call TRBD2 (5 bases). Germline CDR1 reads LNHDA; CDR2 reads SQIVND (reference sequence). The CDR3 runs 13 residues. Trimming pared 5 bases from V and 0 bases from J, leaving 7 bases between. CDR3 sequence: CASSLRDQETQYF. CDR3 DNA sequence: TGTGCCAGTAGTTTGAGGGACCAAGAGACCCAGTACTTC.

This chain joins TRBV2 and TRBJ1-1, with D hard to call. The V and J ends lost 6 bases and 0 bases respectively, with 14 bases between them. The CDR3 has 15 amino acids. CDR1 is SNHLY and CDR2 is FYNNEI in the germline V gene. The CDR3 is CASSEPGLMNTEAFF. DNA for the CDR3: TGTGCCAGCAGCGAGCCGGGCCTCATGAACACTGAAGCTTTCTTT.